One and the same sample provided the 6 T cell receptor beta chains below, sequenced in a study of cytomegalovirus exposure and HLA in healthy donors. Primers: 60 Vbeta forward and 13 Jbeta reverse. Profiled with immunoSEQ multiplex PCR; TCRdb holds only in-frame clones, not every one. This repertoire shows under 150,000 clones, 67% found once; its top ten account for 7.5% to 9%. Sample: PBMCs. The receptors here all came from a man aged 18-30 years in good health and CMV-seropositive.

CDR3 region: CASRSQGNTEAFF. In DNA form, the CDR3 reads TGTGCCAGCAGATCACAGGGGAACACTGAAGCTTTCTTT. The rearrangement joins TRBV5-6 to TRBJ1-1; D perhaps matches TRBD1 (6 bases). This CDR3 comprises 13 residues. V lost 5 bases and J 1 base, leaving 9 bases between the germline ends. Germline CDR1 reads SGHDT; CDR2 reads YYEEEE.

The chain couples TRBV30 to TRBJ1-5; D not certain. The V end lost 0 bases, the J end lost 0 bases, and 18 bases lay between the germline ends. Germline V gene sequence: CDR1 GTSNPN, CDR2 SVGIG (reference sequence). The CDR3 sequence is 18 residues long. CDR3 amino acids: CAWSVGHRGSYSNQPQHF. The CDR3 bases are TGTGCCTGGAGTGTAGGTCACCGCGGGAGTTATAGCAATCAGCCCCAGCATTTT.

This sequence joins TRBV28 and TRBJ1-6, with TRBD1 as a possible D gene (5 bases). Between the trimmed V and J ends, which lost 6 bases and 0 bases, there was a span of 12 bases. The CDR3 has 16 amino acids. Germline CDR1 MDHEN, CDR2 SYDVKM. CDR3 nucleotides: TGTGCCAGCAGCCCGGGGGTGAGCTCCTATAATTCACCCCTCCACTTT. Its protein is CASSPGVSSYNSPLHF.

CDR3 nucleotides: TGCGCCAGCAGCTTGGTGACAGGGCAGGATGGCTACACCTTC. It translates to CASSLVTGQDGYTF. The rearrangement uses TRBV5-1 and TRBJ1-2; 7 nucleotides agree with TRBD1. V lost 0 bases and J lost 6; bases outside the gene matches: 5. The length of the CDR3 is 14 residues. Looked up from germline, CDR1 is SGHRS and CDR2 is YFSETQ.

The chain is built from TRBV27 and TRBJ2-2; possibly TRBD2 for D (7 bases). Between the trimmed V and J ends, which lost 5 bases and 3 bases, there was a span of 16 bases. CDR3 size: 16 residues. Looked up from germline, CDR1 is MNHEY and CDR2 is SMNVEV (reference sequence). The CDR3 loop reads CASSPSGGGYTGELFF. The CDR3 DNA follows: TGTGCCAGCAGTCCCTCCGGCGGGGGCTACACCGGGGAGCTGTTTTTT.

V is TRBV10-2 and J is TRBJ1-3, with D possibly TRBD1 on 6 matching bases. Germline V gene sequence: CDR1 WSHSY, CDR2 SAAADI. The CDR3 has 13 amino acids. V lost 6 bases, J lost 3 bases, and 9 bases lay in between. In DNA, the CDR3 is TGCGCCAGCAGCTCAGGGGTTGGAAACACCATATATTTT. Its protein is CASSSGVGNTIYF.